These 17 T cell receptor beta chains originate from one sample sequenced in a study of cytomegalovirus exposure and HLA in healthy donors. Both 60 Vbeta primers and 13 Jbeta primers went into the PCR. Sequencing was performed with immunoSEQ multiplex PCR; in TCRdb, only in-frame clones are kept and a portion is missing. The sample shows 170,000 or so clones, 80% of them seen only once. The specimen was PBMCs. Receptors were obtained from a man aged 30-40 years in good health and CMV-seropositive.

J is TRBJ2-3 and V is TRBV11-3; D remains unclear. V shed 3 bases and J shed 2 bases, with 9 bases lying between them. Germline lookup yields CDR1 SGHNT and CDR2 YENEEA. The CDR3 has 14 amino acids. The CDR3 protein is CASSLGQVTDTQYF. CDR3 DNA: TGTGCCAGCAGCTTGGGCCAAGTCACAGATACGCAGTATTTT.

This clone was detected a few times. In the same sample, other DNA sequences code for this CDR3. The chain links TRBV2 to TRBJ1-5; 7 bases align to TRBD1. Germline CDR1 reads SNHLY; CDR2 reads FYNNEI. The CDR3 is 13 amino acids. V was pared by 3 bases and J by 5 bases, with 1 base of the junction left unmatched. The CDR3 sequence: CASSDRGYQPQHF. DNA for the CDR3: TGTGCCAGCAGTGACAGGGGGTATCAGCCCCAGCATTTT. Full variable domain (rest looked up from reference TRBV2 and TRBJ1-5): EPEVTQTPSHQVTQMGQEVILRCVPISNHLYFYWYRQILGQKVEFLVSFYNNEISEKSEIFDDQFSVERPDGSNFTLKIRSTKLEDSAMYFCASSDRGYQPQHFGDGTRLSIL.

The genes are TRBV4-2 and TRBJ2-2; 9 nucleotides agree with TRBD1. Germline-derived CDR1 and CDR2 are LGHNA and YNFKEQ. After removal of 0 bases from V and 7 bases from J, the junction contained 9 bases not matched to a gene. The CDR3 is 17 amino acids. CDR3 protein: CASSQDWGQGRGGELFF. CDR3 DNA sequence: TGTGCCAGCAGCCAAGATTGGGGACAGGGCCGGGGCGGGGAGCTGTTTTTT.

This clone showed up just a few times. This chain joins TRBV7-6 and TRBJ2-7, with TRBD1 matching over 7 bases. Germline trimming cut 6 bases from V and 3 bases from J; bases unmatched to any gene: 14. CDR1 SGHVS and CDR2 FNYEAQ come from the germline V gene. The CDR3 extends over 16 amino acids. CDR3 sequence reads: CASRPDRTHSYYEQYF. The CDR3 bases are TGTGCCAGCAGACCGGACAGGACCCACTCCTACTACGAGCAGTACTTC. Full variable domain (outside the CDR3, taken from reference TRBV7-6 and TRBJ2-7): GAGVSQSPRYKVTKRGQDVALRCDPISGHVSLYWYRQALGQGPEFLTYFNYEAQQDKSGLPNDRFSAERPEGSISTLTIQRTEQRDSAMYRCASRPDRTHSYYEQYFGPGTRLTVT.

This clone was detected only once. This rearrangement joins TRBV5-4 to TRBJ2-2; 8 bases agree with TRBD1. The CDR3 spans 17 residues. The V segment lost 0 bases and the J segment 8 bases; nucleotides outside the gene matches: 12. Germline CDR1 SGHNT, CDR2 YYREEE (reference sequence). CDR3 protein: CASSLAPGQGFVGELFF. CDR3 sequence (DNA): TGTGCCAGCAGCTTGGCTCCCGGACAGGGTTTTGTGGGGGAGCTGTTTTTT.

This sequence joins TRBV10-2 and TRBJ1-4; 7 positions agree with TRBD1. Germline V gene lookup returns CDR1 WSHSY and CDR2 SAAADI. Trimming cost V 4 bases and J 0 bases; bases outside gene matches: 2. The CDR3 runs to 15 residues. CDR3 sequence reads: CASSGDSSTNEKLFF. The CDR3 region has the DNA TGCGCCAGCAGTGGGGACAGCTCAACTAATGAAAAACTGTTTTTT.

The rearrangement uses TRBV29-1 and TRBJ2-7; tentative D call: TRBD1 (6 bases). Germline V CDR1 and CDR2: SQVTM, ANQGSEA. The CDR3 loop spans 12 amino acids. V was pared by 6 bases and J by 2 bases, with 11 bases between. CDR3 region: CSVLTGAYEQYF. For the CDR3, the DNA is TGCAGCGTGCTGACAGGTGCCTACGAGCAGTACTTC.

In DNA, the CDR3 is TGTGCCAGCAGCCAAGACAGGGCGGCAGGCGATGAGCAGTTCTTC. This translates into CASSQDRAAGDEQFF. V gene TRBV11-2 combines with J gene TRBJ2-1, with TRBD1 matching 7 bases. CDR1 is SGHAT, CDR2 FQNNGV, per germline. This CDR3 region has 15 residues. With V trimmed by 5 bases and J by 8 bases, 12 bases remained unmatched.

The rearrangement uses TRBV19 and TRBJ2-3, with D uncertain. CDR1 and CDR2 from the germline V gene are LNHDA and SQIVND (reference sequence). The ends were cut back, 3 bases at V and 0 bases at J, with 13 bases in the middle. The length of the CDR3 is 16 residues. This CDR3 reads CASSMRQQASTDTQYF. CDR3 nucleotide sequence: TGTGCCAGTAGTATGCGGCAGCAAGCTAGCACAGATACGCAGTATTTT.

J is TRBJ2-5 and V is TRBV7-9; 9 positions match TRBD1. The CDR3 length is 17 residues. Per germline, CDR1 SEHNR and CDR2 FQNEAQ (reference sequence). Germline trimming cut 1 base from V and 3 bases from J; bases unmatched to any gene: 9. CDR3 nucleotides: TGTGCCAGCAGCTTAGTTAGGGGACAGGGACGGGAAGAGACCCAGTACTTC. Protein product: CASSLVRGQGREETQYF.

The chain joins TRBV19 to TRBJ2-1; 14 bases fit TRBD2. Germline V CDR1 and CDR2: LNHDA, SQIVND (reference sequence). The CDR3 covers 14 residues. The junction had 4 bases not matched to a gene; V was cut back by 6 bases and J by 9 bases. Here the CDR3 reads CASSGTSGGREQFF. The CDR3 DNA is TGTGCCAGTAGCGGGACTAGCGGGGGACGTGAGCAGTTCTTC.

The genes are TRBV27 and TRBJ2-1; no clear D gene. Germline lookup yields CDR1 MNHEY and CDR2 SMNVEV (reference sequence). The CDR3 has 12 amino acids. Trimming removed 6 bases from V and 10 bases from J, with 13 bases in between. DNA of the CDR3: TGTGCCAGCAGCAAGACCTGGGCGGAGCAGTTCTTC. This gives the protein CASSKTWAEQFF.

This chain joins TRBV6-5 and TRBJ1-1; no firm D call. V lost 7 bases, J lost 9 bases, and 12 bases lay in between. Germline CDR1 MNHEY, CDR2 SVGAGI. The CDR3 runs to 11 residues. CDR3: CASTDKKKAFF. CDR3 sequence (DNA): TGTGCCAGCACTGACAAGAAAAAAGCTTTCTTT.

V and J are TRBV7-6 and TRBJ2-5; 10 bases match TRBD2. V shed 1 base, J shed 11 bases, and the junction held 10 bases outside the gene matches. Germline CDR1 is SGHVS and CDR2 is FNYEAQ. The CDR3 spans 15 residues. The CDR3 region has the DNA TGTGCCAGCAGCTTAGGCAAGCGGGAGGGGAAAGAGCAGTACTTC. This encodes CASSLGKREGKEQYF.

DNA for the CDR3: TGTGCCAGCAGCTTAGTCCAGGGGGCGTACGACAATCAGCCCCAGCATTTT. This translates into CASSLVQGAYDNQPQHF. The chain combines TRBV7-9 with TRBJ1-5, with 8 bases lining up with TRBD1. CDR3 length: 17 residues. Trimming removed 1 base from V and 3 bases from J; junction bases left unmatched: 8. CDR1 and CDR2 from the germline V gene are SEHNR and FQNEAQ (reference sequence).

This chain links TRBV11-2 with TRBJ2-2, with TRBD2 identical over 7 bases. From germline, CDR1 is SGHAT and CDR2 FQNNGV. CDR3 length: 15 residues. The trim removed 1 base at V and 5 bases at J, leaving 4 bases unmatched. The CDR3 sequence: CASSLVAGVTGELFF. In DNA, the CDR3 is TGTGCCAGCAGCTTAGTTGCGGGGGTTACCGGGGAGCTGTTTTTT. Looking up the rest from reference TRBV11-2 and TRBJ2-2 gives the full variable domain: EAGVAQSPRYKIIEKRQSVAFWCNPISGHATLYWYQQILGQGPKLLIQFQNNGVVDDSQLPKDRFSAERLKGVDSTLKIQPAKLEDSAVYLCASSLVAGVTGELFFGEGSRLTVL.

The chain recombines TRBV7-2 with TRBJ1-5; 9 positions agree with TRBD1. From germline, CDR1 is SGHTA and CDR2 FQGNSA. CDR3 size: 17 residues. Trimming cost V 2 bases and J 5 bases; bases outside gene matches: 10. The CDR3 DNA follows: TGTGCCAGCAGCTTACTACCCGGGACAGGGTTGGATCAGCCCCAGCATTTT. Its protein is CASSLLPGTGLDQPQHF.